The clone carrying this T cell receptor beta chain was picked up a small number of times. Its target is unknown. It was by quantitative 5'-RACE with molecular barcodes that TCR beta libraries were made. Using its own MiXCR run on the 5' RACE reads, TCRdb lists one record per CDR3 protein. The table lists 700,000 to 850,000 distinct CDR3 sequences, 10% to 15% of them singletons, with approximately 0.5% in the top ten. This specimen belongs to a study of CD8 T cells in ankylosing spondylitis. Notes on the study in general: A TCR beta motif of seven or eight highly homologous variants appeared characteristic of ankylosing spondylitis blood. Earlier authors reported some of these motif variants in reactive arthritis synovial fluid and blood.

Germline assignment: CDR1 PRHDT and CDR2 FYEKMQ (reference sequence). V was clipped by 3 bases and J by 2 bases, with 14 bases between them. There are 15 residues in the CDR3. The gene calls are TRBV13 and TRBJ2-7; perhaps TRBD2 as D (6 bases). The clonotype originates from a male donor with ankylosing spondylitis. Sequencing was performed on blood, either unsorted or a sorted T cell fraction (not recorded which). The CDR3 sequence: CASSLIGLAPYEQYF. For the CDR3, the DNA is TGTGCCAGCAGCTTGATTGGGCTAGCGCCCTACGAGCAGTACTTC.